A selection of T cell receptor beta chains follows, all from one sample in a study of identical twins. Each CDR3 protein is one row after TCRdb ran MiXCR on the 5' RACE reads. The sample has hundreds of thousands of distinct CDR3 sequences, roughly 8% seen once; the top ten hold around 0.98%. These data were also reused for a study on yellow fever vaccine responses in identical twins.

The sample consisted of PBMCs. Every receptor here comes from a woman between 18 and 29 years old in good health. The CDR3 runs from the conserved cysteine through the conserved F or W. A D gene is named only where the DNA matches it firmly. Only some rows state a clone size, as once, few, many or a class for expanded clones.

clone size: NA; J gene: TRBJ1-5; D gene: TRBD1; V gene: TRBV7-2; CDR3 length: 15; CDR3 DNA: TGTGCCAGCAGGCGGGACAGACTTAGCAATCAGCCCCAGCATTTT; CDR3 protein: CASRRDRLSNQPQHF
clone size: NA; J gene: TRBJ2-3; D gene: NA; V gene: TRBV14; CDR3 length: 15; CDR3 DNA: TGTGCCAGCAGCCGGACCCACGTCCGCACAGATACGCAGTATTTT; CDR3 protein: CASSRTHVRTDTQYF
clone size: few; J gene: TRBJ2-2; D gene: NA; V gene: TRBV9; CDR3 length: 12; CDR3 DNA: TGTGCCAGCAGGGACCCGGGCGGGGAGCTGTTTTTT; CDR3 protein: CASRDPGGELFF
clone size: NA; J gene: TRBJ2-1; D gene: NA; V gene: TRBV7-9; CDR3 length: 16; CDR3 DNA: TGTGCCAGCAGCTTAGGATCGGACACAATGGGGAATGAGCAGTTCTTC; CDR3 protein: CASSLGSDTMGNEQFF
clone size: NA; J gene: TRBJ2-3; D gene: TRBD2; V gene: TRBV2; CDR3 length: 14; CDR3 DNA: TGTGCCAGCAGGCGGACTAGCACCACAGATACGCAGTATTTT; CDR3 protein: CASRRTSTTDTQYF
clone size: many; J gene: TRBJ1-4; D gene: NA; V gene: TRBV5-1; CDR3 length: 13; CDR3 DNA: TGCGCCAGCAGACCCGGGACCGATGAAAAACTGTTTTTT; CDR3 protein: CASRPGTDEKLFF
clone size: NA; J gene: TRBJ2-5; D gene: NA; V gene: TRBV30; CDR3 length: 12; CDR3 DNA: TGTGCCTGGAGTGTATTACCAGAGACCCAGTACTTC; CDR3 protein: CAWSVLPETQYF
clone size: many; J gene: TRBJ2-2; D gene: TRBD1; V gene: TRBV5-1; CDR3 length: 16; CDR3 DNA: TGCGCCAGCAGCCCCGGGACAGGGAGGATCGGCGGGGAGCTGTTTTTT; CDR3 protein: CASSPGTGRIGGELFF
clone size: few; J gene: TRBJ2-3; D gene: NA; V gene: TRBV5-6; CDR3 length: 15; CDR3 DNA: TGTGCCAGCAGCTTGGGGGCAGATTTCACAGATACGCAGTATTTT; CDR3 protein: CASSLGADFTDTQYF
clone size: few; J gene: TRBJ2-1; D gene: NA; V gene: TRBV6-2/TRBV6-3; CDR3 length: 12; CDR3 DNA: TGTGCCAGCAGTTACCGGTTTAATGAGCAGTTCTTC; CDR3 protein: CASSYRFNEQFF
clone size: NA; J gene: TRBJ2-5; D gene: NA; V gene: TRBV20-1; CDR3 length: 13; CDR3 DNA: TGCAGTGCCCAAAAGGCATTCAGCAACGACCAGTACTTC; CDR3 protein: CSAQKAFSNDQYF
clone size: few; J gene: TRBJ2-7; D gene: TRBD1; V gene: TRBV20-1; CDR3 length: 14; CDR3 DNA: TGCAGTGCTATTTTGGACAGGGTCTCCTACGAGCAGTACTTC; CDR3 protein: CSAILDRVSYEQYF
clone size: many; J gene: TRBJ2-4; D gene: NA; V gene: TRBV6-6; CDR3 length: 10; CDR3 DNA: TGTGCCAGCAGTTACGGGATTCAGTACTTC; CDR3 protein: CASSYGIQYF
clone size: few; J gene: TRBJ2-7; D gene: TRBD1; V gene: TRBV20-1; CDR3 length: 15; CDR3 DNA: TGCAGTGCTAGAGACCCCGGGACAGGGGTCTACGAGCAGTACTTC; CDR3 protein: CSARDPGTGVYEQYF
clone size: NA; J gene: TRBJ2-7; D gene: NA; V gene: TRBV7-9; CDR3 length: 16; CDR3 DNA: TGTGCCAGCAGCACCCCTTCCAGCGCCTCGTCCTACGAGCAGTACTTC; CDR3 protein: CASSTPSSASSYEQYF
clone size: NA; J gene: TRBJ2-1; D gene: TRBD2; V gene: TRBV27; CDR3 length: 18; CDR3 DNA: TGTGCCAGCAGCCAAAGGACTAGCGGGATGATATCCTACAATGAGCAGTTCTTC; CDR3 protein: CASSQRTSGMISYNEQFF
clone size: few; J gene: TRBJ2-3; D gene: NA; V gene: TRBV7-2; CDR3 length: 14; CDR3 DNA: TGTGCCAGCAGCTTTGGGGGTACCACAGATACGCAGTATTTT; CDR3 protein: CASSFGGTTDTQYF
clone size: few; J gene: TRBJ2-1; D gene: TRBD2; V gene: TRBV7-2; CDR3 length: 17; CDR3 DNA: TGTGCCAGCAGCTTAGTGGCTAGCGGGGGCCATTACAATGAGCAGTTCTTC; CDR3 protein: CASSLVASGGHYNEQFF
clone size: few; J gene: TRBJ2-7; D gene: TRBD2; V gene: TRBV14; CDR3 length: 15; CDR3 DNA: TGTGCCAGCAGTCGCGGGCTAGCGGAATCCTACGAGCAGTACTTC; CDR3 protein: CASSRGLAESYEQYF
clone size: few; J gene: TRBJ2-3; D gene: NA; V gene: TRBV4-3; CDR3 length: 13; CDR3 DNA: TGCGCCAGCAGCCAAGAAATGGGAGATACGCAGTATTTT; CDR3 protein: CASSQEMGDTQYF
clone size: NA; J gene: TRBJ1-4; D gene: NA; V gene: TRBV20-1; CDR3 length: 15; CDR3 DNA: TGCAATGCTAGAGACATAGGACGACCTAATGAAAAACTGTTTTTT; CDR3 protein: CNARDIGRPNEKLFF
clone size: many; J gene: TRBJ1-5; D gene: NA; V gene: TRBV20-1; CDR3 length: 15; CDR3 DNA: TGCAGTGCTAGAGAGAGTAGAGGCAACAATCAGCCCCAGCATTTT; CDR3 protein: CSARESRGNNQPQHF
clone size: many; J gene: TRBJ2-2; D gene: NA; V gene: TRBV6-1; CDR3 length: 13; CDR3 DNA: TGTGCCAGCGTACCCGCGGGTACCGGGGAGCTGTTTTTT; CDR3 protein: CASVPAGTGELFF
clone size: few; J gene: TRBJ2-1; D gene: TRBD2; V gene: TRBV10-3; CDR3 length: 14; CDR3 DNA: TGTGCCATCGGGACTAGCGGGAGGGTGGTTGAGCAGTTCTTC; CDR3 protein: CAIGTSGRVVEQFF
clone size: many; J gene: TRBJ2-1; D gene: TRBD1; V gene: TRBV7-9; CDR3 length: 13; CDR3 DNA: TGTGCCAGCAGCCCCGGACAGGACAATGAGCAGTTCTTC; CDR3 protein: CASSPGQDNEQFF
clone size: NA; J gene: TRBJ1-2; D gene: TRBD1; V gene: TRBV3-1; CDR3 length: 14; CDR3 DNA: TGTGCCAGCAGCCGGGGACAGGGGCGCTATGGCTACACCTTC; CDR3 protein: CASSRGQGRYGYTF
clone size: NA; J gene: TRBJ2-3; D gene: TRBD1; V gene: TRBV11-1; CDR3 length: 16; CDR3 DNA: TGTGCCAGCGGGGGATTGGGACAGTTGCCCTCAGATACGCAGTATTTT; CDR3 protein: CASGGLGQLPSDTQYF
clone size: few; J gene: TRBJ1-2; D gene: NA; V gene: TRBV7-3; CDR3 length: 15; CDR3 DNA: TGTGCCAGCAGCCCTACGGGCGGTGGAAACGGTGGCTACACCTTC; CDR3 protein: CASSPTGGGNGGYTF
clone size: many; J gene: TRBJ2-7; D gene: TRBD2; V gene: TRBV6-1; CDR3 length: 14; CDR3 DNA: TGTGCCAGCAACGAGGCGGGGGGCAAGTTCTTTCAGTACTTC; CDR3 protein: CASNEAGGKFFQYF
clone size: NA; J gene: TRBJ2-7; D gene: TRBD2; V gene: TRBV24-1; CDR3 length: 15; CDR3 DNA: TGTGCCACCAGTGATGGGGGACTAGCGGGAGAGGTGCAGTACTTC; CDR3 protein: CATSDGGLAGEVQYF
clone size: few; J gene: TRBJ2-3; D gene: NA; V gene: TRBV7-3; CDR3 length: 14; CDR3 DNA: TGTGCCAGCAGCTTAATGCAGGGTCCAGATACGCAGTATTTT; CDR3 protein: CASSLMQGPDTQYF
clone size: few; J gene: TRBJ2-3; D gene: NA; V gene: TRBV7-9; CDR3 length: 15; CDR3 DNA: TGTGCCAGCAGCGCCACGACCACCCCCACAGATACGCAGTATTTT; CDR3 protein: CASSATTTPTDTQYF
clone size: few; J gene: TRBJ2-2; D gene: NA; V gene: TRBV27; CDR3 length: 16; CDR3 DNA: TGTGCCAGCAGTCCAAAACCTGATACGAACACCGGGGAGCTGTTTTTT; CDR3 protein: CASSPKPDTNTGELFF
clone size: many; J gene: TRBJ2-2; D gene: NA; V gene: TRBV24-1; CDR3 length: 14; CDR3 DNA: TGTGCCACCTCCCCCTCGCCGAACACCGGGGAGCTGTTTTTT; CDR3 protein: CATSPSPNTGELFF
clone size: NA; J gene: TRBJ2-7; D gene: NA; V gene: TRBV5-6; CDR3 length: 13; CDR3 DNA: TGTGCCAGCAGCTTGTGGGGGGCCTACGAGCAGTACTTC; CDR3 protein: CASSLWGAYEQYF
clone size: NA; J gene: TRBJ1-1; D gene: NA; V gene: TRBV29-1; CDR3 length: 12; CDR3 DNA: TGCAGCGCTGAAGGAGCGAACACTGAAGCTTTCTTT; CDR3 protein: CSAEGANTEAFF
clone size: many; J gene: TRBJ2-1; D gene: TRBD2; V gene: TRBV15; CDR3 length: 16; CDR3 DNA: TGTGCCACCAGCAGAACCACTAGCGGACCTTCATGGGAGCAGTTCTTC; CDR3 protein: CATSRTTSGPSWEQFF
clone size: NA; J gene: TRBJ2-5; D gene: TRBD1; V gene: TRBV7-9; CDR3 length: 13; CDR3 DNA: TGTGCCACCCCGCCCCCAGGGGGAGAGACCCAGTACTTC; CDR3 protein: CATPPPGGETQYF
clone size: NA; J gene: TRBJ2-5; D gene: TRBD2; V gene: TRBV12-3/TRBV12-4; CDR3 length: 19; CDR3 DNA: TGTGCCAGCAGTCCCTCCCCGGGGACTAGCGGGAGAAGGGTAGAGACCCAGTACTTC; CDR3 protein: CASSPSPGTSGRRVETQYF
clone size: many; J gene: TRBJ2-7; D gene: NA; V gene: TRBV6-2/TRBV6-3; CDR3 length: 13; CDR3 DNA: TGTGCCAGCAGCTACCCATTGGGGGGCGAGCAGTACTTC; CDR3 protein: CASSYPLGGEQYF
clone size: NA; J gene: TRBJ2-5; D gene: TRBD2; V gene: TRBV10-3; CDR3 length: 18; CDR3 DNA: TGTGCCATCAGCAAAAAGGGACTAGCGGGAGGGGTCCAAGAGACCCAGTACTTC; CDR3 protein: CAISKKGLAGGVQETQYF
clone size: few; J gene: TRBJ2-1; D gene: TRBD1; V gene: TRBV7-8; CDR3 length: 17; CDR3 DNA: TGTGCCAGCAGCTTAGGGGTAGGACAGGGGGCGGTGGATGAGCAGTTCTTC; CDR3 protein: CASSLGVGQGAVDEQFF
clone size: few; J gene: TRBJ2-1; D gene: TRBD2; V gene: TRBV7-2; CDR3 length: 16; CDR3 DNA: TGTGCCAGCAGCCCCGCCGTAGCGGGGGGGCAGGGTGAGCAGTTCTTC; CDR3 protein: CASSPAVAGGQGEQFF
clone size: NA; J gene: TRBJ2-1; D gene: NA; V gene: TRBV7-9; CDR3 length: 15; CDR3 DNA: TGTGCCAGCAGCGATCGGGACTCCAGTAACAATGAGCAGTTCTTC; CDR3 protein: CASSDRDSSNNEQFF
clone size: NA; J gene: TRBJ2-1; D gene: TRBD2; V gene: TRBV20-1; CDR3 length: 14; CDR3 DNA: TGCAGTGCTACACTTAGCGGGAGCCCCAATGAGCAGTTCTTC; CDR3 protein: CSATLSGSPNEQFF
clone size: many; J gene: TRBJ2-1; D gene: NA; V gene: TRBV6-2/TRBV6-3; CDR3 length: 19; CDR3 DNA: TGTGCCAGCAGTTACGGGGGGCGCAGTGACAGAGCGGGCTACAATGAGCAGTTCTTC; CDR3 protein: CASSYGGRSDRAGYNEQFF